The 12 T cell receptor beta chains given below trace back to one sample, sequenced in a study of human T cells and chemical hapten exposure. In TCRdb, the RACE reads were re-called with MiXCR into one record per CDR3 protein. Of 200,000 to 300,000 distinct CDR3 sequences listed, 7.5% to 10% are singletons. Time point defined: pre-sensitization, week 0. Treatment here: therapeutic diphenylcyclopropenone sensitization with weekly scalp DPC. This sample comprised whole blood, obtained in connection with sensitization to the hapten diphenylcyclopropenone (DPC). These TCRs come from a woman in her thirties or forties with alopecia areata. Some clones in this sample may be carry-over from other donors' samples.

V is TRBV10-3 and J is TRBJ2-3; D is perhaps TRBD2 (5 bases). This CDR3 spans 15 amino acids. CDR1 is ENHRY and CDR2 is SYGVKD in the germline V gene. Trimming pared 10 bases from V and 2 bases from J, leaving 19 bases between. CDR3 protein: CATGKPGVITDTQYF. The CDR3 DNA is TGTGCCACGGGAAAACCAGGAGTTATCACAGATACGCAGTATTTT.

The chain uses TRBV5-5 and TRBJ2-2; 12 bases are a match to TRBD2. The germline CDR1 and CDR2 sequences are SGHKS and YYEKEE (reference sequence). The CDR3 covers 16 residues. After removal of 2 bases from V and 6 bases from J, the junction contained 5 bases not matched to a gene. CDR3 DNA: TGTGCCAGCAGCTTCTCTAGCGGGAGGGAGGCCGGGGAGCTGTTTTTT. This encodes CASSFSSGREAGELFF.

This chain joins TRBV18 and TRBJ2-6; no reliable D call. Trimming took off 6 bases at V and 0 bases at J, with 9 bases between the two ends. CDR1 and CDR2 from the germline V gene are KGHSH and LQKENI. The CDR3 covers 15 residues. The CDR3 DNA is TGTGCCAGCTCCCGACGGAACTCTGGGGCCAACGTCCTGACTTTC. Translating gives CASSRRNSGANVLTF.

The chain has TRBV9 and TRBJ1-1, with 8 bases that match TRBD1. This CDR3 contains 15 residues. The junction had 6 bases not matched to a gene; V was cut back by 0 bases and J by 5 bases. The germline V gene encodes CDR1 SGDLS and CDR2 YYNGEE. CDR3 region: CASSVVYDRGTEAFF. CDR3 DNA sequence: TGTGCCAGCAGCGTAGTTTACGACAGGGGAACTGAAGCTTTCTTT.

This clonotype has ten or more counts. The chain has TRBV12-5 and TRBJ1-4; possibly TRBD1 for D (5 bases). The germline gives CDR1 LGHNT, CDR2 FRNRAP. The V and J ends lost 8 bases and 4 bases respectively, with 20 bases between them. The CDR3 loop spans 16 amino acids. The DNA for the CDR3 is TGTGCTAGTCCGGAGCAATCGACAGCCTATAATGAAAAACTGTTTTTT. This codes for CASPEQSTAYNEKLFF.

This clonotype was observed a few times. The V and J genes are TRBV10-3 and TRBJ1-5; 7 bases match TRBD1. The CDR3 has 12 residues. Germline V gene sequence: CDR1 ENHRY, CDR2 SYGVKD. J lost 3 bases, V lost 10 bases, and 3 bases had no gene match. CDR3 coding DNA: TGTGCCACAGGGGGGGCCAATCAGCCCCAGCATTTT. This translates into CATGGANQPQHF.

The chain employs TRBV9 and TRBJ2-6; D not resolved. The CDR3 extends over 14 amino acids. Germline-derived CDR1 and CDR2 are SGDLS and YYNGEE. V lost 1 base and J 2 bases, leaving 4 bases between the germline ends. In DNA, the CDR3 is TGTGCCAGCAGCGTATTGGCTGGGGCCAACGTCCTGACTTTC. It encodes CASSVLAGANVLTF.

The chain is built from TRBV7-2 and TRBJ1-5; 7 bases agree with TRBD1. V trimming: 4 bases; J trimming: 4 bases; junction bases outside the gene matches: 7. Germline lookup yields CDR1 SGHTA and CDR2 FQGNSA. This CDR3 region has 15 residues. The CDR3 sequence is CASSWPSTGNQPQHF. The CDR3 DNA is TGTGCCAGCAGCTGGCCGTCGACAGGGAATCAGCCCCAGCATTTT.

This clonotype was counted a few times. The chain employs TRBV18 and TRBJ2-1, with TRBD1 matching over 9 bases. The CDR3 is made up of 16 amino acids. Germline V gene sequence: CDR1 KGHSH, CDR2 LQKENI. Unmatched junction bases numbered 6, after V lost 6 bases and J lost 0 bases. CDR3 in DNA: TGTGCCAGCTCGTATCAACAGGGGGCCTCCTACAATGAGCAGTTCTTC. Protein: CASSYQQGASYNEQFF.

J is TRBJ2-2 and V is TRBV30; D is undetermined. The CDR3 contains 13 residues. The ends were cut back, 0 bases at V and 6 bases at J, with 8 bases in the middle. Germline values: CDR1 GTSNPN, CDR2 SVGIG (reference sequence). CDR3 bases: TGTGCCTGGAGTGTACTGGGTGCCGGGGAGCTGTTTTTT. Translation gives CAWSVLGAGELFF.

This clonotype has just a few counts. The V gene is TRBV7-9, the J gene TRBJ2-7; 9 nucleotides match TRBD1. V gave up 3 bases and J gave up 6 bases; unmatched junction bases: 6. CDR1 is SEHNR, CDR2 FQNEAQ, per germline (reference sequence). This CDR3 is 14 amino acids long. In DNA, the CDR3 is TGTGCCAGCAGCTTCCACAGGGGGCTTGGCGAGCAGTACTTC. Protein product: CASSFHRGLGEQYF.

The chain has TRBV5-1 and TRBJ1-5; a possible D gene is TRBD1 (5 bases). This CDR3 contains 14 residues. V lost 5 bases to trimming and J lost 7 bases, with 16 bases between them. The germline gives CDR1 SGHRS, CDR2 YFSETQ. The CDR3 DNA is TGCGCCAGCAGTTTAGACGGGGCAAGGCAGCCCCAGCATTTT. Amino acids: CASSLDGARQPQHF. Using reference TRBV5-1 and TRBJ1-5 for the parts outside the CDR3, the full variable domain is KAGVTQTPRYLIKTRGQQVTLSCSPISGHRSVSWYQQTPGQGLQFLFEYFSETQRNKGNFPGRFSGRQFSNSRSEMNVSTLELGDSALYLCASSLDGARQPQHFGDGTRLSIL.